Detailed here is one TCR beta chain. This clonotype was observed a handful of times. What this receptor recognizes is not known. Base qualities are missing; no much larger clone stands one base away. The data derive from a study of T-cell memory formation after mild COVID-19 (dated by TCRdb to about 2021). Study-level background: TCR sequence clusters from the two donors were largely donor specific. In two donors, T-cell clones that expanded and contracted after mild COVID-19 were followed by sequencing TCRalpha and TCRbeta repertoires longitudinally. Two young, previously healthy adult volunteers, one female and one male, were included in the cohort.

Overall study outcomes, separate from this receptor: Some responding clones were detected in pre-infection memory, which suggested that pre-existing cross-reactive memory T cells had joined the SARS-CoV-2 response. Contracting CD4+ clones appeared mostly in the CM and EM memory subsets, whereas CD8+ clones were enriched in EMRA. The second-wave clones that peaked on day 37 were not confirmed to be SARS-CoV-2 specific. The study covered only a couple of mild cases, and larger cohorts including severe cases with pre-infection samples were considered necessary. Clones that contracted from day 15 to 85 showed balanced CD4/CD8 phenotypes, whereas a second wave of clones that expanded from day 15 to 37 leaned towards CD4+.

Ficoll-Paque density gradient centrifugation was the method used to isolate PBMCs. The CDR3 spans 15 residues, from the cysteine through the phenylalanine. Only the CDR3 portion is preserved as DNA: 45 bases, with reading frame beginning at the first base. Trimming accounts for 4 bases at V and 2 bases at J, while the number of junction bases matched to no gene is 5. As encoded in the germline V gene, CDR1 is SGDLS while CDR2 is YYNGEE. Sequencing was carried out with an Illumina NovaSeq 6000. cDNA libraries for TCRalpha and TCRbeta were prepared by 5'RACE using constant-segment primers, with sample barcodes and unique molecular identifiers added. RNA was extracted from every sample with Trizol reagent. Libraries were amplified in two PCR steps, with a second sample barcode and Illumina TruSeq adapters added in the second step. The libraries were sequenced on an Illumina NovaSeq using 2 x 150 bp paired-end reads. Concerning the study's data processing: Reads were demultiplexed and collapsed into UMI-guided consensus sequences with migec v1.2.7. Using mixcr v2.1.11, UMI consensuses were aligned to TRA and TRB V and J templates and then assembled into clonotypes. A clonotype was counted as expanded or contracted only when both edgeR and NoisET called the clonotype significant, with the noise models trained on biological replicates. For edgeR calls, a false discovery rate-adjusted p below 0.01 and a log2 fold-change threshold of 1 were applied. PCA with hierarchical clustering of max-normalized trajectories of the 1000 most abundant clonotypes was used as exploratory dynamics analysis. Each responding clone was given a CD4 or CD8 phenotype based on the CD4+ and CD8+ repertoires, which had been sequenced separately. The raw public data were reprocessed by TCRdb itself: fastp quality trimming at Q25, MiXCR clonotype calling, in-frame beta chains only. Rows with a matching CDR3 protein are joined into one entry that keeps the most common DNA and genes. These V and J calls are TCRdb output, not the study's own analysis. In all, the sample holds approximately 260,000 distinct CDR3 sequences, and roughly 17% of those were seen once. About 3.5% of the sample belongs to the ten largest clones.

The origin of this receptor is a young man who had mild COVID-19 (a few samples of this study predate the infection). The sample titles of this study are shuffled in the database, so cell type and time point are left out; the donor was told from shared clones. This chain joins TRBV9 to TRBJ2-1; a stretch of 8 junction bases matches TRBD2. Sequencing used PBMCs or a T cell subset sorted from them (not recorded which). The nucleotide sequence is given as TGTGCCAGCAGCCTTAGCGGGGTAACCTACAATGAGCAGTTCTTC. It translates to CASSLSGVTYNEQFF.